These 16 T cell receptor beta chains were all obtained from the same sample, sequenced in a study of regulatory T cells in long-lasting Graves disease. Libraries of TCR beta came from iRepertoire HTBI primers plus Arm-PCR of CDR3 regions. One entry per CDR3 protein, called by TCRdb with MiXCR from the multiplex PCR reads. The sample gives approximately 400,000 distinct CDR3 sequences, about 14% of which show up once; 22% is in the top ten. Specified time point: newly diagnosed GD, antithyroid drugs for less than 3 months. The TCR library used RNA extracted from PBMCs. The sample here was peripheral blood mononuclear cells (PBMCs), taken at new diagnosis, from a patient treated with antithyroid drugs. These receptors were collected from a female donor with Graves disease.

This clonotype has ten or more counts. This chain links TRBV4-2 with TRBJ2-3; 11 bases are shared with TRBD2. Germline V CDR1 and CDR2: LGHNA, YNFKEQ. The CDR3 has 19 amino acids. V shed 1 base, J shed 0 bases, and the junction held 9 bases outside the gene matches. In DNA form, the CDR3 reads TGTGCCAGCAGCCAAGGTCTAGCGGGGGGACCAACTAGCACAGATACGCAGTATTTT. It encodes CASSQGLAGGPTSTDTQYF.

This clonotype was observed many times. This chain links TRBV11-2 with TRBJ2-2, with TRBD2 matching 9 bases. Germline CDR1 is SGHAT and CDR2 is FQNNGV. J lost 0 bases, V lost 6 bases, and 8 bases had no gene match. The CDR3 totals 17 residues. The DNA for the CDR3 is TGTGCCAGCAGGGGACAGCGGGAGGTGCCGAACACCGGGGAGCTGTTTTTT. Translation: CASRGQREVPNTGELFF.

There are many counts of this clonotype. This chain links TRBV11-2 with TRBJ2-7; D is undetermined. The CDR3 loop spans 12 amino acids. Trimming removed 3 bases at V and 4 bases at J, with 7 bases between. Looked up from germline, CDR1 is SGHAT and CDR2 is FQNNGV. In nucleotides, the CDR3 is TGTGCCAGCAGCTTTACTCGGTACGAGCAGTACTTC. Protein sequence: CASSFTRYEQYF.

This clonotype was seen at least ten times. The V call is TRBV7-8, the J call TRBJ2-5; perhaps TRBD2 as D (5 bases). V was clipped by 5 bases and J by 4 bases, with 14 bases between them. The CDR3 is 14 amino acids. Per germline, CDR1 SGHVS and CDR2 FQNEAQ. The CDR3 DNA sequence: TGTGCCAGCAGCGGTCCTAGCTTCACAGAGACCCAGTACTTC. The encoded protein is CASSGPSFTETQYF.

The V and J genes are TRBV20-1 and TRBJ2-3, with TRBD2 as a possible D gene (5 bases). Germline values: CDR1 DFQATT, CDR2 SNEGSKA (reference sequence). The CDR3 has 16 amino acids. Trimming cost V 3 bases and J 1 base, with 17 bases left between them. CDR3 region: CSARNSTRLGTDTQYF. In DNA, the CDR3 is TGCAGTGCTAGGAACTCAACTAGACTTGGCACAGATACGCAGTATTTT.

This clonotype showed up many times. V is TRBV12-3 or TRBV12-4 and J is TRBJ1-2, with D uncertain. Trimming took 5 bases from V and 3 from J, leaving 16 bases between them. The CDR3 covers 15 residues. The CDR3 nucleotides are TGTGCCAGCAGTGGGATAGCCGAGGAGGACTATGGCTACACCTTC. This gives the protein CASSGIAEEDYGYTF.

The CDR3 protein is CASSSGSGRPYEQYF. The CDR3 bases are TGTGCCAGCAGCTCAGGTAGCGGGAGGCCCTACGAGCAGTACTTC. V and J are TRBV7-2 and TRBJ2-7; 10 bases line up with TRBD2. Unmatched junction bases numbered 5, after V lost 4 bases and J lost 2 bases. The CDR3 covers 15 residues. The V gene's germline CDR1 is SGHTA and CDR2 FQGNSA.

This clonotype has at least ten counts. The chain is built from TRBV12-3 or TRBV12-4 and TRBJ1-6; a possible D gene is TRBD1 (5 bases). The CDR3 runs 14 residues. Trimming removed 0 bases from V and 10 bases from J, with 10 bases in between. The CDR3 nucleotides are TGTGCCAGCAGTTTAGCCGGGGGGGACTCACCCCTCCACTTT. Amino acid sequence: CASSLAGGDSPLHF.

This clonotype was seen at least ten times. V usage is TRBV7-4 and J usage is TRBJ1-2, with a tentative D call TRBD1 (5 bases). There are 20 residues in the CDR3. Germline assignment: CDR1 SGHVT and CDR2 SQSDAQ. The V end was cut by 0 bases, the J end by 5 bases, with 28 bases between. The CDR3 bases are TGTGCCAGCAGCTTAGCCGCTCCATGGGGGGATTGGATGTTGGAGTATGGCTACACCTTC. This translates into CASSLAAPWGDWMLEYGYTF. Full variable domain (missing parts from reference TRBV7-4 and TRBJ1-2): GAGVSQSPRYKVAKRGRDVALRCDSISGHVTLYWYRQTLGQGSEVLTYSQSDAQRDKSGRPSGRFSAERPERSVSTLKIQRTEQGDSAVYLCASSLAAPWGDWMLEYGYTFGSGTRLTVV.

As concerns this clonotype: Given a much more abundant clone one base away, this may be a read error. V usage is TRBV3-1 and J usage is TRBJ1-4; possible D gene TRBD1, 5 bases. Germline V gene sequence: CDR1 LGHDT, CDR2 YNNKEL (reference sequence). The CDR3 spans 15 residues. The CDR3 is CASSHRDYTNEKLSF. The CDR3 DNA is TGTGCCAGCAGCCACCGGGACTATACTAATGAAAAACTGTCTTTT.

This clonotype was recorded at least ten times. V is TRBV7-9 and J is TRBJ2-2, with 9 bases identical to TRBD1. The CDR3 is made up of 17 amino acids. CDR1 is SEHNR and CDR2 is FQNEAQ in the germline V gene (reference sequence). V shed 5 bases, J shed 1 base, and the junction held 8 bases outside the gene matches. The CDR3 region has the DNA TGTGCCAGCAGCCCCTCCCCGGGACAGGGGAACACCGGGGAGCTGTTTTTT. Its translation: CASSPSPGQGNTGELFF.

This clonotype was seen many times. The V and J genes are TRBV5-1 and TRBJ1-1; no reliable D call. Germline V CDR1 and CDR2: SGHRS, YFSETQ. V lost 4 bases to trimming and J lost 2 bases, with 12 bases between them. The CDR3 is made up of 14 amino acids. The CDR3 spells CASSPSPPNTEAFF. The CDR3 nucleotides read TGCGCCAGCAGCCCCTCTCCACCCAACACTGAAGCTTTCTTT.

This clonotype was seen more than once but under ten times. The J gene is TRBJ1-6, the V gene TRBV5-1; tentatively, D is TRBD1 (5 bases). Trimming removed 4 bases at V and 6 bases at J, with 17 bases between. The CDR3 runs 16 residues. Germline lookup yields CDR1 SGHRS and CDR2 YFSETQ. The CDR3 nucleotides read TGCGCCAGCAGCCGCGGGGGGGGAACGGGTAATTCACCCCTCCACTTT. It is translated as CASSRGGGTGNSPLHF.

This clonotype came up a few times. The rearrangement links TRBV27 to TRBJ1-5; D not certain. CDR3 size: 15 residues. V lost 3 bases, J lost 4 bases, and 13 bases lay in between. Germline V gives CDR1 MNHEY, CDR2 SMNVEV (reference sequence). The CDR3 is CASSLDGFRNQPQHF. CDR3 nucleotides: TGTGCCAGCAGTTTGGACGGATTCAGGAATCAGCCCCAGCATTTT.

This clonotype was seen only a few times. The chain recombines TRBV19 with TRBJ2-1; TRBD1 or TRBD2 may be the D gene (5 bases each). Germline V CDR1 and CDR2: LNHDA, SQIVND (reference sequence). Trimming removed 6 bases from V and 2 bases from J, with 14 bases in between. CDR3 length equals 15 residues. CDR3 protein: CASSVGTAPYNEQFF. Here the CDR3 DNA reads TGTGCCAGTAGCGTAGGGACGGCACCCTACAATGAGCAGTTCTTC.

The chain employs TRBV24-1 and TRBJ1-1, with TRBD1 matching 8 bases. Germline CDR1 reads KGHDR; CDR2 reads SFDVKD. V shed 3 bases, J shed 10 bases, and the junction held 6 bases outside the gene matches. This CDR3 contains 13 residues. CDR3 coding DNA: TGTGCCACCAGTGATCGGACAGGGCGGGTAGCTTTCTTT. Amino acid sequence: CATSDRTGRVAFF.